The 12 T cell receptor beta chains in this list originate from one sample, sequenced in a study of T cell responses to AZD1222 COVID-19 vaccine. Sequenced by immunoSEQ multiplex PCR; TCRdb stores in-frame clones only, minus some. The table lists some 140,000 clones, 92% of them singletons. Sequenced here: peripheral blood, sampled on day 0 of AZD1222 vaccination. These receptor sequences come from an adult in good health.

This chain connects TRBV19 to TRBJ1-3; D remains ambiguous. Trimming took 5 bases from V and 0 from J, leaving 14 bases between them. The CDR3 is made up of 16 amino acids. Germline values: CDR1 LNHDA, CDR2 SQIVND (reference sequence). CDR3 amino acids: CASSLGRQDSGNTIYF. CDR3 in DNA: TGTGCCAGTAGTCTCGGGAGGCAAGACTCTGGAAACACCATATATTTT.

The chain employs TRBV30 and TRBJ2-7; 7 bases line up with TRBD1. This CDR3 region has 14 residues. V was clipped by 1 base and J by 6 bases; unmatched bases: 9. CDR1 is GTSNPN and CDR2 is SVGIG in the germline V gene (reference sequence). The CDR3 bases are TGTGCCTGGAGTGCCGACAGGGTCTTGATCGAGCAGTACTTC. It translates to CAWSADRVLIEQYF.

J is TRBJ2-1 and V is TRBV3-1 (or the pseudogene TRBV3-2); TRBD2 aligns across 7 bases. The CDR3 loop spans 16 amino acids. The V gene's germline CDR1 is LGHDT and CDR2 YNNKEL (reference sequence). V trimming: 4 bases; J trimming: 8 bases; junction bases outside the gene matches: 14. CDR3 DNA: TGTGCCAGCAGCCCCCGGACTAGTCGGTTTTCGGATGAGCAGTTCTTC. It is translated as CASSPRTSRFSDEQFF.

The chain has TRBV6-5 and TRBJ1-4, with D perhaps matching TRBD1 (6 bases). The CDR3 runs 15 residues. The V end was cut by 5 bases, the J end by 5 bases, with 15 bases between. Germline V gene sequence: CDR1 MNHEY, CDR2 SVGAGI. The CDR3 loop reads CASSNLNGQNEKLFF. The DNA of the CDR3 is TGTGCCAGCAGTAACCTAAACGGACAGAATGAAAAACTGTTTTTT.

This clone was seen more than once but under ten times. The J gene is TRBJ1-5, the V gene TRBV2; D possibly corresponds to TRBD1 (5 bases). Deletions cut 6 bases from V and 0 bases from J, with 12 bases between. This CDR3 is built from 15 residues. The germline CDR1 and CDR2 sequences are SNHLY and FYNNEI. The CDR3 bases are TGTGCCAGCAGGGCGGGACCGAGTAGCAATCAGCCCCAGCATTTT. Translating it yields CASRAGPSSNQPQHF.

The chain employs TRBV6-5 and TRBJ2-7, with D uncertain. The CDR3 extends over 15 amino acids. V lost 8 bases, J lost 2 bases, and 19 bases lay in between. Germline CDR1 is MNHEY and CDR2 is SVGAGI. The CDR3 region is CASRIVVGNAYEQYF. The CDR3 DNA reads as TGTGCCAGCCGAATTGTCGTGGGGAATGCCTACGAGCAGTACTTC.

J is TRBJ2-5 and V is TRBV10-3, with D perhaps TRBD1 or TRBD2 (7 bases each). The germline V gene encodes CDR1 ENHRY and CDR2 SYGVKD. V was pared by 4 bases and J by 2 bases, with 17 bases between. The CDR3 is 16 amino acids. This chain's CDR3 is CAISVGGVRGQETQYF. The CDR3 DNA reads TGTGCCATCAGTGTGGGAGGGGTCAGGGGGCAAGAGACCCAGTACTTC.

The chain has TRBV5-6 and TRBJ2-1; D is perhaps TRBD2 (5 bases). Trimming took 0 bases from V and 0 from J, leaving 10 bases between them. The length of the CDR3 is 16 residues. Looked up from germline, CDR1 is SGHDT and CDR2 is YYEEEE. As DNA, the CDR3 is TGTGCCAGCAGCTTGGGGACTTCCTTCTCCTACAATGAGCAGTTCTTC. It specifies CASSLGTSFSYNEQFF.

The rearrangement uses TRBV28 and TRBJ1-2; 7 nucleotides agree with TRBD1. With 5 bases clipped from V and 7 bases from J, the junction kept 4 bases outside the gene matches. In germline, CDR1 is MDHEN, CDR2 SYDVKM. This CDR3 region has 12 residues. The CDR3 sequence: CASSQQGSGYTF. The CDR3 bases are TGTGCCAGCAGTCAACAGGGGAGTGGCTACACCTTC.

The chain combines TRBV7-8 with TRBJ1-5; tentative D call: TRBD1 (6 bases). The V and J ends lost 2 bases and 7 bases respectively, with 21 bases between them. CDR3 length: 17 residues. CDR1 is SGHVS and CDR2 is FQNEAQ in the germline V gene. The CDR3 here is CASSLFGGGGGEQPQHF. In DNA form, the CDR3 reads TGTGCCAGCAGCTTATTTGGGGGCGGAGGTGGGGAACAGCCCCAGCATTTT. Based on the CDR3 plus reference TRBV7-8 and TRBJ1-5, the full variable domain is GAGVSQSPRYKVAKRGQDVALRCDPISGHVSLFWYQQALGQGPEFLTYFQNEAQLDKSGLPSDRFFAERPEGSVSTLKIQRTQQEDSAVYLCASSLFGGGGGEQPQHFGDGTRLSIL.

The chain couples TRBV5-6 to TRBJ2-7; 14 bases agree with TRBD2. This CDR3 is built from 17 residues. Germline-derived CDR1 and CDR2 are SGHDT and YYEEEE. J was trimmed by 3 bases and V by 4 bases; bases with no gene match: 9. The CDR3 sequence: CASSPGLAGALSYEQYF. CDR3 bases: TGTGCCAGCAGCCCGGGACTAGCGGGAGCACTCAGCTACGAGCAGTACTTC.

J is TRBJ1-5 and V is TRBV27; 7 bases are shared with TRBD1. The germline gives CDR1 MNHEY, CDR2 SMNVEV (reference sequence). V was clipped by 1 base and J by 7 bases; unmatched bases: 4. The CDR3 runs 14 residues. CDR3 in amino acids: CASSLYRGDQPQHF. Written as DNA, the CDR3 is TGTGCCAGCAGTTTATACAGGGGAGACCAGCCCCAGCATTTT.